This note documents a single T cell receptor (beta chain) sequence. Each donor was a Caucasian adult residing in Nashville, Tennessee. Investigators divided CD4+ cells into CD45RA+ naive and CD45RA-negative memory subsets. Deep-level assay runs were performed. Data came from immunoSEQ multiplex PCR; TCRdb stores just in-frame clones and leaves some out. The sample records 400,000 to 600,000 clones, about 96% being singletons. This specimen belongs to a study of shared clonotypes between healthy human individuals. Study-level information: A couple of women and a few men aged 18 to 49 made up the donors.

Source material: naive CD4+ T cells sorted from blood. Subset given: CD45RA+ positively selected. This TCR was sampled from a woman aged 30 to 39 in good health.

This CDR3 reads CASSLSLKRSQETQYF. As DNA, the CDR3 is TGTGCCAGCAGCCTGTCCCTTAAGCGGAGCCAAGAGACCCAGTACTTC. The chain links TRBV11-2 to TRBJ2-5; D possibly corresponds to TRBD2 (5 bases). V gave up 5 bases and J gave up 1 base, with 17 bases separating them. CDR1 and CDR2 (germline): SGHAT, FQNNGV. This CDR3 contains 16 residues.